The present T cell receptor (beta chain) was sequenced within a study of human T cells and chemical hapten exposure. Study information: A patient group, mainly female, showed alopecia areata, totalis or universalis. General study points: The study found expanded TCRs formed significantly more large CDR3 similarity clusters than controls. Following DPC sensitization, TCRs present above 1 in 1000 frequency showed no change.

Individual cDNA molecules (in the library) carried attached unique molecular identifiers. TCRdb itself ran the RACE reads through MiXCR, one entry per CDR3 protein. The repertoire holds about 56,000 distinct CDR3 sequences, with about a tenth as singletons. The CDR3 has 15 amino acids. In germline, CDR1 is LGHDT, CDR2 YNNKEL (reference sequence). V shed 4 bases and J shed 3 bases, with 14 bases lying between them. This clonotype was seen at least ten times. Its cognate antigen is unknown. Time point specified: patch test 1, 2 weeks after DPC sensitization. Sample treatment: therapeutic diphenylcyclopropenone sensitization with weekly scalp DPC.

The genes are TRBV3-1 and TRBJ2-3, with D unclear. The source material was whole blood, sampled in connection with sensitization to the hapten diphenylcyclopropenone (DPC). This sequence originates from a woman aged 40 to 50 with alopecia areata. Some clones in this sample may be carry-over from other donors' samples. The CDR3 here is CASSLNILGTDTQYF. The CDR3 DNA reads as TGTGCCAGCAGCCTAAATATCCTGGGTACAGATACGCAGTATTTT.